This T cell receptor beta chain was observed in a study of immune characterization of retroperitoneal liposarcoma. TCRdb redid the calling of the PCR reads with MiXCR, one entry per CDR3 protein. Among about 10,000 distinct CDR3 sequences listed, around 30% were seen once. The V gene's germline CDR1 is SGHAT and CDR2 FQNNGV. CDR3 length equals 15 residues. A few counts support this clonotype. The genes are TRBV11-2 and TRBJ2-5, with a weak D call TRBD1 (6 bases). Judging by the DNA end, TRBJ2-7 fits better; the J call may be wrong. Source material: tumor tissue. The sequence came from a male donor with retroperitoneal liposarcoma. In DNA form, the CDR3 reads TGTGCCAGCAGCTTAGGCCGGGACAACTCCTACGAGCAGTACTTC. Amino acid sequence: CASSLGRDNSYEQYF.